The 32 T cell receptor beta chains below all came from one sample that was sequenced in a study of shared clonotypes between healthy human individuals. Profiled with immunoSEQ multiplex PCR; TCRdb holds only in-frame clones, not every one. The data hold 700,000 to 950,000 clones, with just over 95% observed a single time. The naive CD8 population came from CD45RO-negative cells selected for CCR7, without terminally differentiated effector memory CD45RA+ cells. Sequences were obtained from naive CD8+ T cells sorted from blood. The receptors come from a man in his thirties or forties in good health.

CDR3 region: CASSIYGGLAQETQYF. In DNA, the CDR3 is TGTGCCAGTAGTATCTACGGCGGACTAGCCCAAGAGACCCAGTACTTC. The chain joins TRBV19 to TRBJ2-5; 8 nucleotides line up with TRBD2. This CDR3 region has 16 residues. Germline lookup yields CDR1 LNHDA and CDR2 SQIVND (reference sequence). V gave up 3 bases and J gave up 1 base; unmatched junction bases: 7.

The chain combines TRBV7-9 with TRBJ2-6; D is possibly TRBD1 or TRBD2 (5 bases each). Germline-derived CDR1 and CDR2 are SEHNR and FQNEAQ (reference sequence). The CDR3 extends over 17 amino acids. V shed 5 bases and J shed 2 bases, with 16 bases lying between them. The CDR3 protein is CASSGYVGGAGANVLTF. The CDR3 bases are TGTGCCAGCAGCGGTTACGTTGGGGGAGCTGGGGCCAACGTCCTGACTTTC.

The genes are TRBV29-1 and TRBJ2-2, with a tentative D call TRBD2 (6 bases). Trimming pared 3 bases from V and 5 bases from J, leaving 10 bases between. CDR1 and CDR2 from the germline V gene are SQVTM and ANQGSEA. This CDR3 comprises 13 residues. CDR3: CSVDISGTGELFF. The DNA of the CDR3 is TGCAGCGTTGACATAAGCGGGACCGGGGAGCTGTTTTTT.

This clone was seen a single time. The rearrangement links TRBV12-5 to TRBJ2-7; TRBD1 matches at 7 bases. The CDR3 length is 16 residues. The V gene end was trimmed by 9 bases and the J gene end by 1 base; junction bases not matched to a gene: 15. Germline V gene sequence: CDR1 LGHNT, CDR2 FRNRAP. The CDR3 region is CARILTEQGNSYEQYF. The CDR3 region has the DNA TGTGCTAGAATCCTCACCGAACAGGGGAATTCCTACGAGCAGTACTTC.

This chain links TRBV6-5 with TRBJ2-3; TRBD1 aligns across 9 bases. With V trimmed by 2 bases and J by 4 bases, 7 bases remained unmatched. Germline loops: CDR1 MNHEY, CDR2 SVGAGI. The CDR3 consists of 16 residues. CDR3: CASSYTTGGQADTQYF. The CDR3, as DNA: TGTGCCAGCAGTTACACGACAGGGGGTCAGGCAGATACGCAGTATTTT.

V and J are TRBV27 and TRBJ2-2; no definite D call. V was trimmed by 3 bases and J by 4 bases, leaving 12 bases between them. The germline gives CDR1 MNHEY, CDR2 SMNVEV (reference sequence). The CDR3 has 15 amino acids. This CDR3 is CASSLGRVVTGELFF. Here the CDR3 DNA reads TGTGCCAGCAGTTTGGGAAGGGTAGTCACCGGGGAGCTGTTTTTT.

The chain's CDR3 is CAISDPGRGPEAFF. The CDR3 coding sequence is TGTGCCATCAGCGATCCCGGTAGGGGCCCTGAAGCTTTCTTT. The chain employs TRBV10-3 and TRBJ1-1; TRBD1 might be the D (5 bases). The CDR3 contains 14 residues. Deletions cut 6 bases from V and 6 bases from J, with 17 bases between. Looked up from germline, CDR1 is ENHRY and CDR2 is SYGVKD.

In DNA, the CDR3 is TGTGCCAGCACCTCGGCAGAATCCTATGGCTACACCTTC. Protein sequence: CASTSAESYGYTF. The chain combines TRBV28 with TRBJ1-2; no firm D call. The CDR3 is 13 residues long. Trimming left V 7 bases short and J 4 bases short, with 13 bases between. Germline V gives CDR1 MDHEN, CDR2 SYDVKM.

The V call is TRBV5-4, the J call TRBJ2-7, with 7 nucleotides matching TRBD2. The V gene's germline CDR1 is SGHNT and CDR2 YYREEE (reference sequence). J lost 2 bases, V lost 0 bases, and 2 bases had no gene match. The CDR3 extends over 14 amino acids. This chain's CDR3 is CASSLGGSPYEQYF. Here the CDR3 DNA reads TGTGCCAGCAGCTTGGGCGGGAGTCCCTACGAGCAGTACTTC.

The chain carries TRBV9 and TRBJ2-7; D call uncertain. The CDR3 has 14 amino acids. Looked up from germline, CDR1 is SGDLS and CDR2 is YYNGEE. Trimming took off 0 bases at V and 2 bases at J, with 9 bases between the two ends. The CDR3 sequence is CASSVGAATYEQYF. CDR3 coding DNA: TGTGCCAGCAGCGTAGGGGCTGCGACCTACGAGCAGTACTTC.

Concerning this clone: This same CDR3 is encoded by further DNA sequences in the sample. V usage is TRBV9 and J usage is TRBJ2-7, with D tentatively TRBD2 (5 bases). The V end was cut by 0 bases, the J end by 2 bases, with 9 bases between. The CDR3 consists of 14 residues. Germline V gene data show CDR1 as SGDLS and CDR2 as YYNGEE. The chain's CDR3 is CASSVGRAAYEQYF. CDR3 coding DNA: TGTGCCAGCAGCGTAGGGCGGGCAGCCTACGAGCAGTACTTC.

This clone has a single count. The chain combines TRBV7-3 with TRBJ2-3; 7 bases match TRBD2. Trimming removed 2 bases from V and 0 bases from J; junction bases left unmatched: 5. The CDR3 is made up of 16 amino acids. CDR1 and CDR2 (germline): SGHTA, FQGTGA. This CDR3 reads CASSLSGGGSTDTQYF. CDR3 DNA sequence: TGTGCCAGCAGCTTATCGGGAGGAGGTAGCACAGATACGCAGTATTTT.

The genes are TRBV4-1 and TRBJ2-7; 13 bases line up with TRBD2. The CDR3 is 15 residues long. Germline loops: CDR1 MGHRA, CDR2 YSYEKL. With 4 bases clipped from V and 6 bases from J, the junction kept 6 bases outside the gene matches. CDR3 in DNA: TGCGCCAGCAGCCTACCTGGGACTAGCGGGGTCGAGCAGTACTTC. It codes for CASSLPGTSGVEQYF.

CDR3 nucleotides: TGTGCCAGCAGTTACGTGGCCGGGGGCAATGAGCAGTTCTTC. The encoded protein is CASSYVAGGNEQFF. The V gene is TRBV6-5, the J gene TRBJ2-1; the D gene is possibly TRBD2 (6 bases). The germline V gene has CDR1 MNHEY and CDR2 SVGAGI. CDR3 length: 14 residues. The V gene lost 2 bases and the J gene lost 6 bases, with 11 bases spanning the gap.

The chain uses TRBV5-1 and TRBJ2-1; 9 nucleotides align to TRBD1. J was trimmed by 0 bases and V by 5 bases; bases with no gene match: 3. This CDR3 has 15 amino acids. CDR1 and CDR2 (germline): SGHRS, YFSETQ. As DNA, the CDR3 is TGCGCCAGCAGTGGGACAGGGAGCTCCTACAATGAGCAGTTCTTC. As protein: CASSGTGSSYNEQFF.

Worth noting for this clone: This sample also contains other DNA sequences that code for the same CDR3. The chain links TRBV27 to TRBJ2-7; D is perhaps TRBD1 (5 bases). This CDR3 spans 15 amino acids. CDR1 is MNHEY and CDR2 is SMNVEV in the germline V gene (reference sequence). V dropped 2 bases and J dropped 4 bases, with 15 bases sitting between them. The CDR3 DNA reads as TGTGCCAGCAGTTTAAGGGGATCGTTGACGTACGAGCAGTACTTC. It translates to CASSLRGSLTYEQYF.

The V call is TRBV7-9, the J call TRBJ2-7; TRBD2 matches at 7 bases. The CDR3 loop spans 15 amino acids. Trimming at V came to 5 bases and at J to 2 bases, leaving 9 bases not matched to a gene. Germline V lookup: CDR1 SEHNR, CDR2 FQNEAQ (reference sequence). The CDR3 spells CASSRRGTGTYEQYF. CDR3 sequence (DNA): TGTGCCAGCAGCCGGCGGGGGACGGGGACCTACGAGCAGTACTTC.

This rearrangement joins TRBV4-1 to TRBJ2-5; D not certain. The CDR3 runs 15 residues. Germline assignment: CDR1 MGHRA and CDR2 YSYEKL. V was clipped by 1 base and J by 2 bases, with 11 bases between them. The CDR3 is CASSQVARSQETQYF. DNA for the CDR3: TGCGCCAGCAGCCAAGTTGCGCGGAGTCAAGAGACCCAGTACTTC.

The chain joins TRBV7-9 to TRBJ1-2; no clear D. V lost 4 bases and J 7 bases, leaving 16 bases between the germline ends. The CDR3 has 14 residues. Per germline, CDR1 SEHNR and CDR2 FQNEAQ (reference sequence). The CDR3 reads CASSSSGELIGYTF. The CDR3 bases are TGTGCCAGCAGCTCCTCCGGTGAGCTAATTGGCTACACCTTC.

The sample holds one count of this clone. The chain is built from TRBV2 and TRBJ1-4, with 7 bases matching TRBD1. CDR1 and CDR2 (germline): SNHLY, FYNNEI. V lost 6 bases, J lost 0 bases, and 13 bases stayed unmatched. The CDR3 is 18 residues long. The CDR3 here is CASRVTGAGGATNEKLFF. Here the CDR3 DNA reads TGTGCCAGCAGGGTCACAGGGGCCGGCGGTGCAACTAATGAAAAACTGTTTTTT.

The rearrangement uses TRBV2 and TRBJ1-2; 11 nucleotides agree with TRBD1. V lost 5 bases to trimming and J lost 3 bases; unmatched junction nucleotides: 2. Germline values: CDR1 SNHLY, CDR2 FYNNEI. The CDR3 has 14 residues. DNA of the CDR3: TGTGCCAGCAGTCCGGGACAGGGGGACTATGGCTACACCTTC. As protein: CASSPGQGDYGYTF.

CDR3 DNA: TGCAGCGTTTACATGAAGGGACAGGGCTATGGCTACACCTTC. Translating it yields CSVYMKGQGYGYTF. The chain carries TRBV29-1 and TRBJ1-2; 9 bases fit TRBD1. This CDR3 has 14 amino acids. Germline CDR1 SQVTM, CDR2 ANQGSEA. V lost 5 bases to trimming and J lost 4 bases; unmatched junction nucleotides: 8.

CDR3 sequence: CASSDGATGDTEAFF. The CDR3 DNA reads TGCGCCAGCAGCGATGGAGCTACAGGGGACACTGAAGCTTTCTTT. V usage is TRBV5-1 and J usage is TRBJ1-1; TRBD1 matches 7 bases. Germline CDR1 is SGHRS and CDR2 is YFSETQ. The CDR3 is made up of 15 amino acids. Trimming removed 4 bases from V and 3 bases from J; junction bases left unmatched: 9.

This clone was detected only once. The chain employs TRBV5-4 and TRBJ2-5, with unresolved D. CDR3 length: 14 residues. V was trimmed by 5 bases and J by 5 bases, leaving 16 bases between them. Germline lookup yields CDR1 SGHNT and CDR2 YYREEE (reference sequence). CDR3 nucleotide sequence: TGTGCCAGCAGTGCCTTGGGCAAGGAGGAGACCCAGTACTTC. Amino acids: CASSALGKEETQYF.

This clone was detected once. The chain employs TRBV27 and TRBJ2-1; 8 bases map to TRBD2. Unmatched junction bases numbered 7, after V lost 4 bases and J lost 2 bases. The CDR3 has 16 amino acids. Looked up from germline, CDR1 is MNHEY and CDR2 is SMNVEV (reference sequence). CDR3 loop: CASSSLAGLTYNEQFF. CDR3 coding DNA: TGTGCCAGCAGTTCTCTAGCGGGTCTAACCTACAATGAGCAGTTCTTC.

The chain has TRBV5-1 and TRBJ2-1, with 13 bases lining up with TRBD2. Germline CDR1 is SGHRS and CDR2 is YFSETQ. The CDR3 has 16 amino acids. V was pared by 0 bases and J by 9 bases, with 6 bases of the junction left unmatched. The CDR3 coding sequence is TGCGCCAGCAGCTTGGAAGGACTAGCGGGAGCGGGTGAGCAGTTCTTC. It specifies CASSLEGLAGAGEQFF. Filled out from reference TRBV5-1 and TRBJ2-1, the complete variable domain reads KAGVTQTPRYLIKTRGQQVTLSCSPISGHRSVSWYQQTPGQGLQFLFEYFSETQRNKGNFPGRFSGRQFSNSRSEMNVSTLELGDSALYLCASSLEGLAGAGEQFFGPGTRLTVL.

Only one count was recorded for this clone. This chain connects TRBV30 to TRBJ1-1, with D possibly TRBD1 on 5 matching bases. V lost 5 bases, J lost 6 bases, and 10 bases lay in between. The CDR3 covers 11 residues. Germline CDR1 and CDR2: GTSNPN and SVGIG (reference sequence). The CDR3 region is CAWGRVAEAFF. CDR3 bases: TGTGCCTGGGGCAGGGTGGCTGAAGCTTTCTTT.

The chain recombines TRBV5-1 with TRBJ2-7; 12 nucleotides match TRBD1. Germline CDR1 and CDR2: SGHRS and YFSETQ. The junction had 4 bases not matched to a gene; V was cut back by 7 bases and J by 5 bases. CDR3 length equals 13 residues. CDR3 region: CASSGTGGDEQYF. The DNA for the CDR3 is TGCGCCAGCTCCGGGACAGGGGGCGACGAGCAGTACTTC.

The rearrangement links TRBV6-1 to TRBJ2-7; TRBD2 aligns across 10 bases. Germline CDR1 reads MNHNS; CDR2 reads SASEGT. CDR3 length equals 13 residues. Losses at the gene ends were 9 bases for V and 2 bases for J; bases not matched to a gene: 4. This CDR3 is CASLAGDTYEQYF. CDR3 bases: TGTGCCAGTCTAGCGGGAGATACCTACGAGCAGTACTTC.

The chain carries TRBV7-2 and TRBJ2-5; maybe TRBD2 (7 bases). The V end was cut by 0 bases, the J end by 5 bases, with 16 bases between. Germline V gene sequence: CDR1 SGHTA, CDR2 FQGNSA. This CDR3 is built from 16 residues. Here the CDR3 reads CASSLAVRGGGETQYF. DNA for the CDR3: TGTGCCAGCAGCTTAGCCGTCCGCGGGGGCGGGGAGACCCAGTACTTC.

V gene TRBV2 combines with J gene TRBJ2-5, with TRBD1 as a possible D gene (6 bases). The germline gives CDR1 SNHLY, CDR2 FYNNEI. This CDR3 region has 16 residues. Trimming removed 3 bases at V and 2 bases at J, with 16 bases between. Here the CDR3 reads CASSDRQAPIQETQYF. The CDR3 coding sequence is TGTGCCAGCAGTGATCGACAGGCCCCGATACAAGAGACCCAGTACTTC.

In the case of this clone: At one end, the junction sequence differs from germline, possibly due to a read error. The J gene is TRBJ2-1, the V gene TRBV7-7; TRBD1 aligns across 7 bases. The germline CDR1 and CDR2 sequences are SSHAT and FNYEAQ (reference sequence). The CDR3 is 15 residues long. The CDR3 nucleotides are TGTGCTAGCAGCCGGGACAGCGGCTCCTACAATGAGCAGTTCTTC. This translates into CASSRDSGSYNEQFF.